A single sample gave rise to the 12 T cell receptor beta chains below, sequenced in a study of Graves' ophthalmopathy and Graves' hyperthyroidism. Scientists amplified the TCR beta CDR3 regions from RNA transcripts. Following a first-round RT-PCR that used HTBI primers, a second-round multiplex PCR was carried out. TCRdb called the multiplex PCR reads again in MiXCR, with one record for every CDR3 protein. The sample has about 380,000 distinct CDR3 sequences, roughly 14% seen once. The sequenced sample was peripheral blood. All receptors come from a woman aged 18-30 years with stable Graves' hyperthyroidism.

The chain combines TRBV12-3 or TRBV12-4 with TRBJ1-2; 9 bases align to TRBD1. The CDR3 has 16 amino acids. The V segment lost 5 bases and the J segment 8 bases; nucleotides outside the gene matches: 15. Here the CDR3 DNA reads TGTGCCAGCAGTGCACCGCCGGACAGGGGACTCTACGGCTACACCTTC. Residues: CASSAPPDRGLYGYTF.

This clonotype has ten or more counts. The chain's CDR3 is CASRDLPPGQGAPVQETQYF. CDR3 nucleotide sequence: TGTGCCAGCAGAGACCTACCCCCGGGACAGGGGGCACCAGTCCAAGAGACCCAGTACTTC. V is TRBV6-4 and J is TRBJ2-5; TRBD1 aligns across 12 bases. Unmatched junction bases numbered 18, after V lost 6 bases and J lost 1 base. Germline V CDR1 and CDR2: MRHNA, SNTAGT. The CDR3 runs 20 residues.

This clonotype was counted many times. The chain carries TRBV6-1 and TRBJ1-1; no firm D call. Trimming pared 6 bases from V and 11 bases from J, leaving 22 bases between. Germline CDR1 is MNHNS and CDR2 is SASEGT. The CDR3 is 14 amino acids. Written as DNA, the CDR3 is TGTGCCAGCAGCTCTTCGCTCCGGGCCCCCGGTGCTTTCTTT. As protein: CASSSSLRAPGAFF.

This clonotype has at least ten counts. The chain uses TRBV9 and TRBJ1-2, with D possibly TRBD1 on 5 matching bases. V gave up 7 bases and J gave up 4 bases, with 14 bases separating them. Germline CDR1 SGDLS, CDR2 YYNGEE. The CDR3 extends over 13 amino acids. CDR3 in DNA: TGTGCCAGCGGGTCCGACAGCGGCTATGGCTACACCTTC. Encoded protein: CASGSDSGYGYTF.

This clonotype was recorded at least ten times. The chain couples TRBV6-1 to TRBJ1-1, with D perhaps TRBD1 (6 bases). Trimming shortened V by 7 bases and J by 4 bases, and 13 bases separated the two germline ends. CDR3 length: 13 amino acids. Germline loops: CDR1 MNHNS, CDR2 SASEGT. In DNA, the CDR3 is TGTGCCAGCATCAAAGGAGGGGGCACTGAAGCTTTCTTT. Protein sequence: CASIKGGGTEAFF.

This clonotype appeared many times. The chain recombines TRBV6-1 with TRBJ1-2; D remains unclear. CDR1 and CDR2 (germline): MNHNS, SASEGT. This CDR3 comprises 15 residues. Trimming took off 0 bases at V and 4 bases at J, with 12 bases between the two ends. CDR3 protein: CASSEALTELYGYTF. The CDR3 coding sequence is TGTGCCAGCAGTGAAGCGCTGACGGAACTCTATGGCTACACCTTC.

This clonotype was seen many times. V gene TRBV27 combines with J gene TRBJ2-7; a weak D match, TRBD1 (5 bases). The CDR3 has 12 amino acids. Trimming shortened V by 5 bases and J by 6 bases, and 11 bases separated the two germline ends. Germline CDR1 is MNHEY and CDR2 is SMNVEV (reference sequence). This chain's CDR3 is CASSRTFGEQYF. CDR3 nucleotide sequence: TGTGCCAGCAGTCGGACATTTGGCGAGCAGTACTTC.

This clonotype appeared many times. The chain couples TRBV19 to TRBJ1-5; D perhaps matches TRBD1 (6 bases). The CDR3 length is 12 residues. The germline V and J ends were trimmed by 3 bases and 9 bases, with 9 bases remaining between them. Germline V gene sequence: CDR1 LNHDA, CDR2 SQIVND (reference sequence). As DNA, the CDR3 is TGTGCCAGTAGTATGGGGGCTTGGCCCCAGCATTTT. Protein sequence: CASSMGAWPQHF.

The chain carries TRBV12-3 or TRBV12-4 and TRBJ1-1; 7 nucleotides line up with TRBD1. Trimming cost V 2 bases and J 0 bases; bases outside gene matches: 6. The CDR3 length is 16 residues. CDR3 coding DNA: TGTGCCAGCAGTTTAAGTTTCAGGGGGTTGAACACTGAAGCTTTCTTT. This gives the protein CASSLSFRGLNTEAFF.

This clonotype was detected ten times or more. CDR3 sequence: CASSLEGRQGDTEAFF. The CDR3 DNA is TGCGCCAGCAGCTTGGAAGGTCGCCAGGGGGACACTGAAGCTTTCTTT. The rearrangement uses TRBV5-1 and TRBJ1-1; 7 bases are a match to TRBD1. J was trimmed by 3 bases and V by 0 bases; bases with no gene match: 8. This CDR3 comprises 16 residues. The germline V gene encodes CDR1 SGHRS and CDR2 YFSETQ. The full variable domain, in which reference TRBV5-1 and TRBJ1-1 provide the parts outside the CDR3, is KAGVTQTPRYLIKTRGQQVTLSCSPISGHRSVSWYQQTPGQGLQFLFEYFSETQRNKGNFPGRFSGRQFSNSRSEMNVSTLELGDSALYLCASSLEGRQGDTEAFFGQGTRLTVV.

This clonotype occurred many times. The rearrangement joins TRBV12-3 or TRBV12-4 to TRBJ1-1; D call uncertain. The CDR3 consists of 14 residues. V was cut by 3 bases and J by 4 bases, with 12 bases left in between. CDR3 region: CASSFIGSTTEAFF. DNA for the CDR3: TGTGCCAGCAGTTTTATAGGCAGTACCACTGAAGCTTTCTTT.

The rearrangement joins TRBV5-1 to TRBJ1-1; 7 nucleotides line up with TRBD1. The CDR3 has 14 amino acids. The trim removed 4 bases at V and 1 base at J, leaving 4 bases unmatched. CDR1 and CDR2 (germline): SGHRS, YFSETQ. CDR3 residues: CASSKGTANTEAFF. CDR3 DNA: TGCGCCAGCAGCAAAGGGACAGCGAACACTGAAGCTTTCTTT.